The present T cell receptor beta chain was sequenced within a study of blood T cell repertoires in COVID-19. Study-level information: Before being deemed recovered, Cohort 3 donors had two negative PCRs, clearance, or symptom resolution. From the United States, Italy and Spain came samples of acute and convalescent COVID-19.

Trimming at V came to 2 bases and at J to 0 bases, leaving 2 bases not matched to a gene. The CDR3 is 15 amino acids. Germline CDR1 reads SGHRS; CDR2 reads YFSETQ. TCRdb's table, derived via immunoSEQ multiplex PCR, lists solely in-frame clones and lacks some. Of about 360,000 clones listed, about 90% are singletons. This sequence originates from a man aged 35 to 55 in a cohort exposed to, infected with or recovered from COVID-19 (not recorded which). The chain links TRBV5-1 to TRBJ1-3, with TRBD1 identical over 7 bases. The material sequenced was PBMCs or T cells enriched from blood (not recorded which). The CDR3 region is CASSLTGVSGNTIYF. The CDR3 bases are TGCGCCAGCAGCTTAACAGGGGTCTCTGGAAACACCATATATTTT.